The clone carrying this T cell receptor (beta chain) was counted a few times. The authors' processing: For nucleated cells, counts were estimated from reference gene primer amplification. This table comes from immunoSEQ multiplex PCR, and its TCRdb copy is limited to in-frame clones, with some not included. That table furnishes V, J and clone size, whereas the DNA furnished D and trimming. Found here are 120,000 or so clones, more than 60% of them singletons; the top ten hold around 2.3%. The CDR3 totals 14 residues. The V gene end was trimmed by 2 bases and the J gene end by 8 bases; junction bases not matched to a gene: 2. The germline V gene encodes CDR1 SNHLY and CDR2 FYNNEI. The data are from a study of blood T cell repertoires in COVID-19. Study at large: The study drew acute and convalescent COVID-19 samples from the United States, Italy and Spain. PBMCs, B-cell-depleted T cells, or T cells provided the cDNA or gDNA that made up the material.

Sequencing was performed on peripheral blood. The TCR originated in a man aged 45-65 years with acute or convalescent COVID-19. J is TRBJ1-6 and V is TRBV2, with 8 bases identical to TRBD1. The CDR3 DNA sequence: TGTGCCAGCAGTGAATTACAGGGGGATTCACCCCTCCACTTT. Amino acids: CASSELQGDSPLHF.